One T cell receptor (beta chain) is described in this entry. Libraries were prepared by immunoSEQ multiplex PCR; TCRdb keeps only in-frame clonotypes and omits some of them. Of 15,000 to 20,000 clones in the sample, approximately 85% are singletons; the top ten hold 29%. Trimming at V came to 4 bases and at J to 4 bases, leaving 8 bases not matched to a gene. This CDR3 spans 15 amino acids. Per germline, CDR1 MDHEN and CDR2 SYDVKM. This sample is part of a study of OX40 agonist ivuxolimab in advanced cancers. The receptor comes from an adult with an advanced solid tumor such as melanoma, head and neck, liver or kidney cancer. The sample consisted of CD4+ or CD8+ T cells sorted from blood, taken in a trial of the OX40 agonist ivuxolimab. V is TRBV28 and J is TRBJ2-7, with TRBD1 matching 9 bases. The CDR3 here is CASSSYRGRGYEQYF. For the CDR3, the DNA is TGTGCCAGCAGTTCCTACAGGGGGCGAGGGTACGAGCAGTACTTC. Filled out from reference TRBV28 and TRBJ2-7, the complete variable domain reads DVKVTQSSRYLVKRTGEKVFLECVQDMDHENMFWYRQDPGLGLRLIYFSYDVKMKEKGDIPEGYSVSREKKERFSLILESASTNQTSMYLCASSSYRGRGYEQYFGPGTRLTVT.